The 17 T cell receptor beta chains reported below all come from one sample, sequenced in a study of low-dose radiotherapy and immunotherapy resistance in tumors (dated by TCRdb to between 2021 and 2022). Sequencer: Illumina HiSeq 2500. Superscript III and a set of TRAV- and TRBV-specific primers were used to synthesize first-strand cDNA, so that both TCRalpha and TCRbeta chains were covered. TCRs were amplified for 20 PCR cycles with Phusion, using a constant-region primer paired with the adapter attached to the V primers. The public reads were reprocessed in TCRdb via fastp at Q25 and MiXCR, keeping in-frame beta chains. CDR3 protein duplicates are merged, each entry listing the most common genes and DNA. The sample table contains approximately 70,000 distinct CDR3 sequences; only one count was recorded for less than 35% of them. Of the sample, approximately 12% falls within the top ten clones.

Explained via the paper, the time point label denotes: before trial treatment. This specimen consisted of PBMCs, obtained before treatment. These receptor sequences come from a female donor with ovarian cancer.

Turning to this clonotype: A single base is all that separates this from a far larger clone, so a read error is likely. The chain joins TRBV10-1 to TRBJ2-5; D perhaps matches TRBD2 (6 bases). The CDR3 has 14 residues. CDR1 and CDR2 from the germline V gene are WNHNN and SYGVQD (reference sequence). The CDR3 DNA follows: TGTGTCATCAGTGGGACCCTCGGGGGAGAGACCCAGTACTTC. Residues: CVISGTLGGETQYF.

In the case of this clonotype: It is unclear where the CDR3 begins or ends on the DNA, so no DNA is shown, and the CDR3 is as TCRdb lists it. This chain joins TRBV13 and TRBJ2-3; the table assigns TRBD2, which was not confirmed against the DNA. Termini included, the CDR3 measures 23 amino acids. CDR1 is PRHDT and CDR2 is FYEKMQ in the germline V gene (reference sequence). CDR3 region: CASSFYICSARDLREGHKDTQYF.

Details on this clonotype: Only one base separates this from a far larger clonotype, so it likely reflects a read error. CDR3: CAVKDRVEKLFF. The CDR3 DNA follows: TGTGCCGTCAAGGACAGGGTAGAAAAACTGTTTTTT. This rearrangement joins TRBV26 to TRBJ1-4; TRBD1 reflects the table's D call only, with no check against the DNA. TRBV26 is deemed a pseudogene. The CDR3 extends over 12 amino acids.

As regards this clonotype: A far larger clone is a single base away, which makes a read error likely. The chain recombines TRBV28 with TRBJ2-5; 10 nucleotides align to TRBD1. Germline CDR1 and CDR2: MDHEN and SYDVKM. The J segment lost 1 base and the V segment lost 5 bases, leaving 7 bases of the junction unmatched. This CDR3 spans 16 amino acids. The chain's CDR3 is CASSEETGGFQETQYF. The CDR3 DNA reads as TGTGCCAGCAGTGAGGAGACAGGGGGCTTCCAAGAGACCCAGTACTTC.

In its sample, this clonotype was seen many times. This CDR3 reads CASSFLSYRVRAGANVLTF. The DNA for the CDR3 is TGTGCCAGCAGCTTCCTCTCCTACAGGGTTAGGGCTGGGGCCAACGTCCTGACTTTC. The chain has TRBV11-2 and TRBJ2-6; D is possibly TRBD1 (6 bases). CDR3 size: 19 residues. V was cut by 3 bases and J by 2 bases, with 20 bases left in between. CDR1 and CDR2 from the germline V gene are SGHAT and FQNNGV.

The DNA for the CDR3 is TGTGCTAGTGGTTTGACTAGCACAGATACGCAGTATTTT. This gives the protein CASGLTSTDTQYF. The chain employs TRBV12-5 and TRBJ2-3; D call uncertain. Trimming took off 2 bases at V and 0 bases at J, with 3 bases between the two ends. The CDR3 length is 13 residues. Germline V gives CDR1 LGHNT, CDR2 FRNRAP. The full variable domain, with the rest looked up from reference TRBV12-5 and TRBJ2-3, is DARVTQTPRHKVTEMGQEVTMRCQPILGHNTVFWYRQTMMQGLELLAYFRNRAPLDDSGMPKDRFSAEMPDATLATLKIQPSEPRDSAVYFCASGLTSTDTQYFGPGTRLTVL.

This clonotype has just one count. The CDR3 DNA reads as TGTGCCAGCAGCCGGAAGGTGAACACCGGGGAGCTGTTTTTT. Amino acids: CASSRKVNTGELFF. The V and J genes are TRBV3-1 and TRBJ2-2; unclear D gene. This CDR3 spans 14 amino acids. Trimming cost V 4 bases and J 1 base, with 7 bases left between them. Germline CDR1 reads LGHDT; CDR2 reads YNNKEL (reference sequence).

This clonotype was seen many times. The chain carries TRBV4-1 and TRBJ2-5; weak D call: TRBD2 (7 bases). The CDR3 runs to 14 residues. Germline lookup yields CDR1 MGHRA and CDR2 YSYEKL. The V end was cut by 4 bases, the J end by 5 bases, with 14 bases between. CDR3 protein: CASSLGRGGETQYF. The CDR3 DNA follows: TGCGCCAGCAGCCTGGGAAGGGGGGGGGAGACCCAGTACTTC.

This clonotype has a count of ten or more. This CDR3 is CASSPGQNHNEQFF. The CDR3 DNA is TGTGCCAGCTCACCGGGACAAAATCACAATGAGCAGTTCTTC. The V and J genes are TRBV18 and TRBJ2-1; perhaps TRBD1 as D (6 bases). Trimming stripped 3 bases from V and 5 bases from J, with 11 bases between. Germline V lookup: CDR1 KGHSH, CDR2 LQKENI. The CDR3 extends over 14 amino acids.

In the case of this clonotype: A read error is the likely source, as a far larger clone sits one nucleotide away. V usage is TRBV6-8 and J usage is TRBJ2-7; TRBD1 agrees at 7 bases. V lost 5 bases and J lost 1; bases outside the gene matches: 14. The CDR3 is 17 amino acids. CDR1 is MNHGY, CDR2 SAAAGT, per germline. The CDR3 spells CASSPLEWGTDSYEQYF. In DNA, the CDR3 is TGTGCCAGCAGTCCCCTTGAGTGGGGGACAGATTCCTACGAGCAGTACTTC.

This clonotype was detected ten times or more. The chain has TRBV6-2 or TRBV6-3 and TRBJ1-1; 7 bases map to TRBD1. Germline assignment: CDR1 MNHEY and CDR2 SVGEGT. The CDR3 runs 15 residues. V was pared by 3 bases and J by 5 bases, with 9 bases of the junction left unmatched. This chain's CDR3 is CASSYSRGLQTEAFF. CDR3 nucleotide sequence: TGTGCCAGCAGTTATAGTAGGGGGCTTCAGACTGAAGCTTTCTTT.

This clonotype was detected only a few times. This chain links TRBV20-1 with TRBJ1-2; TRBD1 might be the D (6 bases). Germline V gives CDR1 DFQATT, CDR2 SNEGSKA (reference sequence). The length of the CDR3 is 12 residues. Deletions cut 4 bases from V and 2 bases from J, with 8 bases between. This CDR3 reads CSANTGNYGYTF. The CDR3 DNA reads TGCAGTGCTAATACAGGGAACTATGGCTACACCTTC.

The table lists this clonotype with many counts. The gene calls are TRBV6-2 or TRBV6-3 and TRBJ2-7; D perhaps matches TRBD2 (5 bases). V was pared by 5 bases and J by 5 bases, with 19 bases between. In germline, CDR1 is MNHEY, CDR2 SVGEGT. The CDR3 runs to 15 residues. CDR3 amino acids: CASSEAQLGIDEQYF. In DNA, the CDR3 is TGTGCCAGCAGTGAGGCACAACTAGGAATCGACGAGCAGTACTTC.

This clonotype has ten or more counts. V gene TRBV5-4 combines with J gene TRBJ2-2, with 12 bases lining up with TRBD1. The CDR3 has 17 residues. Germline-derived CDR1 and CDR2 are SGHNT and YYREEE (reference sequence). J gave up 6 bases and V 2 bases, and 8 bases lay outside the gene matches. CDR3 region: CASSFSGTGGPAGELFF. CDR3 nucleotides: TGTGCCAGCAGCTTCTCCGGGACAGGGGGCCCCGCCGGGGAGCTGTTTTTT.

This clonotype appeared many times. The rearrangement links TRBV12-3 or TRBV12-4 to TRBJ2-7, with D perhaps given as TRBD1 or TRBD2 (5 bases each). This CDR3 comprises 14 residues. The V and J ends lost 3 bases and 1 base respectively, with 10 bases between them. The CDR3, as DNA: TGTGCCAGCAGTTTCGGGACGGGATCCTACGAGCAGTACTTC. This gives the protein CASSFGTGSYEQYF.

The V and J genes are TRBV18 and TRBJ2-6, with D tentatively TRBD1 (6 bases). The V gene's germline CDR1 is KGHSH and CDR2 LQKENI. Deletions cut 2 bases from V and 0 bases from J, with 8 bases between. The CDR3 is 16 residues long. In DNA, the CDR3 is TGTGCCAGCTCACCAGGGGGCCTCTCTGGGGCCAACGTCCTGACTTTC. Protein: CASSPGGLSGANVLTF.

The CDR3 region is CAWSLTWPPTNGYTF. CDR3 bases: TGTGCCTGGAGTTTGACGTGGCCCCCGACTAATGGCTACACCTTC. The V and J genes are TRBV30 and TRBJ1-2; the D is unclear. V lost 2 bases to trimming and J lost 6 bases, with 19 bases between them. Germline lookup yields CDR1 GTSNPN and CDR2 SVGIG (reference sequence). The CDR3 is made up of 15 amino acids.